These 19 T cell receptor beta chains share one sample of origin, sequenced in a study of long-term antiretroviral therapy in people with HIV. They ran version v3.0 of the immunoSEQ assay at survey level. Here immunoSEQ multiplex PCR was the method, and the copy in TCRdb shows in-frame clones only, minus some. Found here are fewer than 30,000 clones, over 80% of them singletons; the top ten hold roughly 8.7%. Sequenced material: unsorted PBMCs, taken 1.8 years before starting antiretroviral therapy. The receptors were sampled from a man over 45 with HIV.

The rearrangement links TRBV7-3 to TRBJ2-5; the D is unclear. Trimming pared 2 bases from V and 5 bases from J, leaving 9 bases between. CDR3 size: 13 residues. CDR1 SGHTA and CDR2 FQGTGA come from the germline V gene. The CDR3 nucleotides are TGTGCCAGCAGCTTACGGCCAGCGGAGACCCAGTACTTC. Amino acids: CASSLRPAETQYF.

The genes are TRBV19 and TRBJ2-3, with D possibly called TRBD1 or TRBD2 (5 bases each). Trimming cost V 3 bases and J 2 bases, with 12 bases left between them. The CDR3 length is 15 residues. Germline lookup yields CDR1 LNHDA and CDR2 SQIVND (reference sequence). DNA for the CDR3: TGTGCCAGTAGTATCGATCAGGGAGTCACAGATACGCAGTATTTT. It yields the protein CASSIDQGVTDTQYF.

The chain recombines TRBV12-5 with TRBJ2-3; TRBD2 agrees at 8 bases. CDR3 length: 15 amino acids. The junction had 6 bases not matched to a gene; V was cut back by 6 bases and J by 1 base. Germline V gene lookup returns CDR1 LGHNT and CDR2 FRNRAP. The CDR3, as DNA: TGTGCTAGTGGCCTTAGCGGGATGGGCACAGATACGCAGTATTTT. Translating it yields CASGLSGMGTDTQYF.

The chain recombines TRBV18 with TRBJ2-5; D is possibly TRBD2 (7 bases). Germline V gene sequence: CDR1 KGHSH, CDR2 LQKENI. V dropped 2 bases and J dropped 5 bases, with 12 bases sitting between them. The CDR3 sequence is 14 residues long. CDR3 residues: CASSPGGGAETQYF. The CDR3, as DNA: TGTGCCAGCTCACCAGGGGGGGGCGCGGAGACCCAGTACTTC.

J is TRBJ1-5 and V is TRBV28, with D possibly matching TRBD1 (5 bases). CDR3 length: 15 amino acids. Trimming pared 7 bases from V and 0 bases from J, leaving 13 bases between. Germline values: CDR1 MDHEN, CDR2 SYDVKM. The CDR3 loop is CASNSLGGSNQPQHF. The DNA of the CDR3 is TGTGCCAGCAATTCCCTGGGGGGTAGCAATCAGCCCCAGCATTTT.

V is TRBV5-6 and J is TRBJ2-2; D remains unclear. The V end lost 0 bases, the J end lost 1 base, and 7 bases lay between the germline ends. The CDR3 is 15 residues long. CDR1 and CDR2 from the germline V gene are SGHDT and YYEEEE. The DNA of the CDR3 is TGTGCCAGCAGCTTGGATGGCCTGAACACCGGGGAGCTGTTTTTT. Translation: CASSLDGLNTGELFF.

This chain's CDR3 is CASSVGQTRSYNSPLHF. CDR3 sequence (DNA): TGTGCCAGCAGCGTAGGACAGACCCGCAGTTATAATTCACCCCTCCACTTT. This chain connects TRBV9 to TRBJ1-6; the D gene is possibly TRBD1 (5 bases). Germline CDR1 and CDR2: SGDLS and YYNGEE. Trimming removed 0 bases at V and 4 bases at J, with 14 bases between. This CDR3 is 17 amino acids long.

The gene calls are TRBV30 and TRBJ1-6; weak D call: TRBD1 (5 bases). This CDR3 is built from 15 residues. Germline V gives CDR1 GTSNPN, CDR2 SVGIG (reference sequence). The germline V and J ends were trimmed by 0 bases and 8 bases, with 14 bases remaining between them. CDR3 protein: CAWSVQIGAYSPLHF. CDR3 coding DNA: TGTGCCTGGAGTGTACAGATTGGGGCTTATTCACCCCTCCACTTT.

The chain joins TRBV7-8 to TRBJ2-7; 11 bases are shared with TRBD2. The CDR3 has 16 residues. Trimming cost V 0 bases and J 6 bases; bases outside gene matches: 7. Germline CDR1 and CDR2: SGHVS and FQNEAQ. The CDR3 spells CASSLAPLAGGPEQYF. CDR3 nucleotide sequence: TGTGCCAGCAGCTTAGCGCCTTTAGCGGGAGGGCCCGAGCAGTACTTC.

This chain connects TRBV5-1 to TRBJ2-5; 9 nucleotides line up with TRBD1. The germline V gene has CDR1 SGHRS and CDR2 YFSETQ. This CDR3 contains 14 residues. After removal of 3 bases from V and 5 bases from J, the junction contained 5 bases not matched to a gene. The CDR3 DNA is TGCGCCAGCAGCTCCGGACAGGGGACGGAGACCCAGTACTTC. It is translated as CASSSGQGTETQYF. The full variable domain, with the rest looked up from reference TRBV5-1 and TRBJ2-5, is KAGVTQTPRYLIKTRGQQVTLSCSPISGHRSVSWYQQTPGQGLQFLFEYFSETQRNKGNFPGRFSGRQFSNSRSEMNVSTLELGDSALYLCASSSGQGTETQYFGPGTRLLVL.

The rearrangement joins TRBV6-6 to TRBJ2-2; 9 bases fit TRBD1. Germline lookup yields CDR1 MNHNY and CDR2 SVGAGI (reference sequence). The junction had 3 bases not matched to a gene; V was cut back by 0 bases and J by 7 bases. The CDR3 consists of 15 residues. CDR3 coding DNA: TGTGCCAGCAGTTACTCCGGACAGGGGATCGGGGAGCTGTTTTTT. Protein: CASSYSGQGIGELFF.

The chain combines TRBV14 with TRBJ2-2; D not resolved. This CDR3 is built from 14 residues. Trimming pared 4 bases from V and 0 bases from J, leaving 6 bases between. Germline loops: CDR1 SGHDN, CDR2 FVKESK. CDR3: CASSPRTNTGELFF. CDR3 coding DNA: TGTGCCAGCAGCCCCAGGACGAACACCGGGGAGCTGTTTTTT.

The gene calls are TRBV10-1 and TRBJ1-1; TRBD1 aligns across 7 bases. The CDR3 length is 15 residues. The trim removed 2 bases at V and 2 bases at J, leaving 5 bases unmatched. Germline values: CDR1 WNHNN, CDR2 SYGVQD (reference sequence). The CDR3 DNA follows: TGCGCCAGCAGTGAGGCAAGGACAGGAAACACTGAAGCTTTCTTT. Protein sequence: CASSEARTGNTEAFF.

This chain joins TRBV10-1 and TRBJ2-3; D remains unclear. The CDR3 is 14 residues long. Germline loops: CDR1 WNHNN, CDR2 SYGVQD (reference sequence). Trimming removed 2 bases at V and 0 bases at J, with 6 bases between. The CDR3, as DNA: TGCGCCAGCAGTGAGGCTGCTAGCACAGATACGCAGTATTTT. Its protein is CASSEAASTDTQYF.

This clone was found once. CDR3 bases: TGCGCCAGCGGACTCCAGGACGGCACTAATGAAAAACTGTTTTTT. It is translated as CASGLQDGTNEKLFF. V is TRBV5-1 and J is TRBJ1-4; D call uncertain. Looked up from germline, CDR1 is SGHRS and CDR2 is YFSETQ. The CDR3 length is 15 residues. V shed 7 bases and J shed 2 bases, with 15 bases lying between them.

This chain joins TRBV6-6 and TRBJ2-7, with D perhaps TRBD2 (6 bases). Deletions cut 8 bases from V and 2 bases from J, with 16 bases between. The CDR3 is 14 residues long. CDR1 is MNHNY and CDR2 is SVGAGI in the germline V gene (reference sequence). CDR3 bases: TGTGCCAGCGGAAAACGCGGGGTCGCCTACGAGCAGTACTTC. This encodes CASGKRGVAYEQYF.

The J gene is TRBJ2-1, the V gene TRBV11-2; D call uncertain. Germline V gives CDR1 SGHAT, CDR2 FQNNGV. With 5 bases removed from V and 5 bases from J, the gap between germline ends came to 7 bases. The CDR3 has 12 amino acids. CDR3 sequence (DNA): TGTGCCAGCAGCCATCTACACAATGAGCAGTTCTTC. As protein: CASSHLHNEQFF.

This clone was counted between two and nine times. The chain uses TRBV6-1 and TRBJ1-2; no definite D call. V lost 3 bases and J 3 bases, leaving 20 bases between the germline ends. This CDR3 spans 17 amino acids. CDR1 MNHNS and CDR2 SASEGT come from the germline V gene. CDR3 protein: CASSESELVFGDYGYTF. The CDR3 DNA reads TGTGCCAGCAGTGAGTCGGAGCTGGTTTTTGGGGACTATGGCTACACCTTC.

The rearrangement joins TRBV4-2 to TRBJ1-5; D gene ambiguous. CDR1 LGHNA and CDR2 YNFKEQ come from the germline V gene. V lost 4 bases to trimming and J lost 3 bases, with 16 bases between them. The CDR3 has 16 amino acids. The DNA of the CDR3 is TGTGCCAGCAGCCCGGGTCCGGTCGGGCCCAATCAGCCCCAGCATTTT. Translating it yields CASSPGPVGPNQPQHF.